The clone carrying this T cell receptor (beta chain) was seen many times. Its antigen is undetermined. This sample is drawn from a study of early T cells in non-severe SARS-CoV-2 infection. Study in general: Sequencing targeted bulk RNA from unsorted whole blood, leaving chains unpaired.

Researchers attached unique molecular identifiers to individual cDNA molecules. TCRdb re-analysed the 5' RACE reads in MiXCR, keeping a single row per CDR3 protein. The sample comprises 70,000 to 90,000 distinct CDR3 sequences, approximately 12% of which are singletons, and about 3% rests with the top ten. General study findings and limits: The matching step, a VDJdb search, favored anti-spike CD8 responses and missed private and CD4 specificities.

The clonotype originates from an adult who was a healthcare worker with PCR-confirmed SARS-CoV-2 infection or an uninfected control (not recorded which). The sequencing input was whole blood.

The chain's CDR3 is CASSPRGSGRNQPQHF. For the CDR3, the DNA is TGTGCCAGCAGTCCCAGGGGTTCAGGCCGCAATCAGCCCCAGCATTTT. The chain uses TRBV6-1 and TRBJ1-5; D might be TRBD1 (6 bases). Trimming removed 5 bases from V and 2 bases from J, with 16 bases in between. This CDR3 is built from 16 residues. CDR1 and CDR2 from the germline V gene are MNHNS and SASEGT.